This T cell receptor beta chain was recorded in a study of CD8 T cell repertoires and HIV-1 epitope variants (dated by TCRdb to the early 2020s). About the investigation overall: T cells were stimulated in separate culture wells with each of twenty-five peptides representing autologous and known Gag and Nef epitope variants. Three Gag epitope families and Nef HW9 and YT9 were included among the tested epitopes. A total of over 65 T cell cultures were run, with each culture condition done in triplicate except for one peptide, which was done in duplicate. For around 9 days the cultures were kept in IMDM with gentamicin, and on days 3 and 7 half of the media was changed with IL-2, IL-7 and IL-15 added. Among the control conditions were a peptide pool of CMV, EBV and flu, the Ebola AY9 epitope serving as a negative control, and a well with no peptide. An aliquot of 1M T cells was saved as an uncultured baseline condition, separate from the approximately 87 T cell cultures. T cells were enriched using the EasySep Human T Cell Enrichment Kit and were co-cultured with equal numbers of autologous T cell-negative cells serving as antigen-presenting cells.

There are a few counts of this clone. Its binding antigen is unknown. There are no base qualities to consult, and no much larger clone falls within one base. Sequencing of TCR beta CDR3 regions was done on the immunoSEQ platform at survey depth. The QIAamp DNA micro kit was used to extract genomic DNA from every cultured and uncultured CD8+ T cell population. The original pipeline was this. Samples with fewer than 5,000 productive reads were excluded, which removed about 6% of the roughly 80 HIV peptide-stimulated cultures. Sequences were trimmed to CDR3 by a MANAFEST web app, and nonproductive sequences, CDR3s under 5 amino acids, and sequences not starting with C or ending with F/W were removed. For a clonotype to count as antigen-specific, the clonotype had to expand relative to the no-peptide control in at least 2 of 3 replicates at FDR 0.01, and only within one epitope family. Specific clonotypes also needed at least fivefold higher frequency than in wells stimulated with peptides from other epitope families. Entries here come from immuneACCESS through TCRdb and include only in-frame sequences with V and J called. Some clones fail to appear in such tables; in the studies checked, an unresolved V gene covers under half of the shortfall, and the cause of the remainder is unknown. Clonal size and the V and J genes are those of that table, whereas D and trimming came from the DNA. This sample comprises 4,500 to 7,000 clones, about 62% of them detected only once. Jointly, the top ten make up 45% of the sample.

The EasySep Human CD8+ T Cell Enrichment Kit was used on day 10 to isolate CD8+ T cells from every culture. The full study reports these points: About ten antigen-specific TCR beta clonotypes were identified, and five or six of them appeared cross-reactive for autologous or known escape epitope variants. The assay could identify only TCR beta chains and pointed to proliferation in response to antigen, not to T cell function or cytokine profile. About five clonotypes recognized the Nef KF9 family and one clonotype recognized the HW9 family, while no responses were seen to the TAALDMSHF plasma variant.

From cysteine to phenylalanine, the CDR3 is 12 amino acids long. Only CDR3 DNA remains: 36 bases, in frame from the first base. The germline V gene encodes CDR1 MGHRA and CDR2 YSYEKL. V is cut by 5 bases and J by 3 bases, and the space between the germline ends is 8 bases. This TCR was recovered from a male donor with HIV. The rearranged segments are TRBV4-1 and TRBJ2-7; the D gene remains uncertain. Material: cultured CD8+ T cells derived from PBMCs. In nucleotide form, the sequence is TGCGCCAGCAGCGGCAGCCTCTACGAGCAGTACTTC. This gives the protein CASSGSLYEQYF.